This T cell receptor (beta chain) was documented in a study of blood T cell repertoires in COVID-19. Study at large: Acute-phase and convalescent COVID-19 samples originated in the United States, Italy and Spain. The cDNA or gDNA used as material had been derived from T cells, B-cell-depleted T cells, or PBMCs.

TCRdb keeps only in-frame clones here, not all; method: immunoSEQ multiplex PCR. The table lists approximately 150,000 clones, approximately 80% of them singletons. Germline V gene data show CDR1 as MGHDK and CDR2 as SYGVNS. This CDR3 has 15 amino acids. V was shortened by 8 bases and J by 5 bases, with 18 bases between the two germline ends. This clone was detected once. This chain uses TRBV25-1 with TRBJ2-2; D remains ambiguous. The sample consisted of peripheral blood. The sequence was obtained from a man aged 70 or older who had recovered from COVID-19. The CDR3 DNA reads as TGTGCCAGCCTAGGTGGCACTACTGGAACCGGGGAGCTGTTTTTT. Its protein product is CASLGGTTGTGELFF.